One sample yielded the 17 T cell receptor beta chains listed below, sequenced in a study of blood T cell repertoires in COVID-19. The protocol was immunoSEQ multiplex PCR, while the TCRdb copy is restricted to in-frame clones and leaves out a portion. The top ten clones hold just under 8.5% of a sample with some 55,000 clones, approximately 90% of them seen once. Sequencing used peripheral blood. The receptors come from a woman aged 40 to 55 with active COVID-19.

The V call is TRBV19, the J call TRBJ1-3, with D possibly TRBD1 on 6 matching bases. This CDR3 is built from 13 residues. V lost 7 bases, J lost 3 bases, and 10 bases lay in between. Per the germline V gene, CDR1 is LNHDA and CDR2 is SQIVND (reference sequence). The CDR3 sequence is CASKDSLGNTIYF. DNA for the CDR3: TGTGCCAGTAAGGACAGCCTTGGAAACACCATATATTTT.

The rearrangement links TRBV7-2 to TRBJ2-1; tentative D call: TRBD2 (6 bases). This CDR3 contains 15 residues. Germline CDR1 is SGHTA and CDR2 is FQGNSA. Deletions cut 5 bases from V and 7 bases from J, with 18 bases between. The DNA of the CDR3 is TGTGCCAGCAGCCCTAGTGGATCTAGCGCGAATGAGCAGTTCTTC. It specifies CASSPSGSSANEQFF. The full variable domain, in which reference TRBV7-2 and TRBJ2-1 provide the parts outside the CDR3, is GAGVSQSPSNKVTEKGKDVELRCDPISGHTALYWYRQSLGQGLEFLIYFQGNSAPDKSGLPSDRFSAERTGGSVSTLTIQRTQQEDSAVYLCASSPSGSSANEQFFGPGTRLTVL.

The chain combines TRBV18 with TRBJ1-2, with 7 bases fitting TRBD1. Trimming took 3 bases from V and 4 from J; bases not matched to a gene: 11. Per germline, CDR1 KGHSH and CDR2 LQKENI. This CDR3 is 16 amino acids long. CDR3 amino acids: CASSPLPQGTPYGYTF. The DNA for the CDR3 is TGTGCCAGCTCACCGCTACCACAGGGGACACCCTATGGCTACACCTTC.

This clone came up once. The V and J genes are TRBV18 and TRBJ1-1; TRBD1 might be the D (5 bases). CDR3 length equals 15 residues. CDR1 and CDR2 from the germline V gene are KGHSH and LQKENI. The V end lost 6 bases, the J end lost 5 bases, and 19 bases lay between the germline ends. The CDR3 loop reads CASSPSSGSTTEAFF. In DNA form, the CDR3 reads TGTGCCAGCTCCCCTTCCTCAGGGTCGACAACTGAAGCTTTCTTT.

The chain uses TRBV11-2 and TRBJ2-7; perhaps TRBD2 as D (6 bases). CDR3 length equals 13 residues. Germline V gives CDR1 SGHAT, CDR2 FQNNGV. V was pared by 2 bases and J by 4 bases, with 9 bases between. CDR3 in amino acids: CASSLHLAYEQYF. CDR3 nucleotides: TGTGCCAGCAGCTTACATCTAGCGTACGAGCAGTACTTC.

V gene TRBV7-2 combines with J gene TRBJ2-2; 11 bases align to TRBD2. The V segment lost 3 bases and the J segment 1 base; nucleotides outside the gene matches: 4. Germline CDR1 SGHTA, CDR2 FQGNSA. This CDR3 has 17 residues. The CDR3 sequence: CASSFTGTSGNTGELFF. CDR3 sequence (DNA): TGTGCCAGCAGCTTCACCGGGACTAGCGGGAACACCGGGGAGCTGTTTTTT.

This chain joins TRBV11-3 and TRBJ2-1; 10 bases are shared with TRBD2. CDR1 SGHNT and CDR2 YENEEA come from the germline V gene. This CDR3 is 15 amino acids long. V was clipped by 4 bases and J by 9 bases; unmatched bases: 9. The CDR3 nucleotides are TGTGCCAGCAGCTCAATCGGGACTAGCGAGACTGAGCAGTTCTTC. Translating gives CASSSIGTSETEQFF.

This clone was detected once. The rearrangement joins TRBV4-3 to TRBJ2-3; 13 nucleotides align to TRBD2. J lost 2 bases, V lost 4 bases, and 9 bases had no gene match. Germline CDR1 is LGHNA and CDR2 is YSLEER. The CDR3 extends over 18 amino acids. CDR3 DNA: TGCGCCAGCAGCCTAACTTCCGGGACTAGCGGGGCCACAGATACGCAGTATTTT. It codes for CASSLTSGTSGATDTQYF.

V gene TRBV6-5 combines with J gene TRBJ2-1; the D gene is possibly TRBD2 (6 bases). Between the trimmed V and J ends, which lost 4 bases and 5 bases, there was a span of 9 bases. CDR1 and CDR2 (germline): MNHEY, SVGAGI. The CDR3 totals 13 residues. DNA for the CDR3: TGTGCCAGCAGTTTCAGACTAGACAATGAGCAGTTCTTC. Encoded protein: CASSFRLDNEQFF.

J is TRBJ2-5 and V is TRBV7-2; 7 positions agree with TRBD1. Germline loops: CDR1 SGHTA, CDR2 FQGNSA. The ends lost 1 base at V and 5 bases at J; junction bases unmatched: 7. CDR3 length: 15 amino acids. CDR3 in DNA: TGTGCCAGCAGCTTAGTCGCCGGGACAGCGGAGACCCAGTACTTC. It codes for CASSLVAGTAETQYF.

This rearrangement joins TRBV5-6 to TRBJ2-2; the match to TRBD2 covers 10 bases. Germline V gene data show CDR1 as SGHDT and CDR2 as YYEEEE. This CDR3 is built from 16 residues. The trim removed 1 base at V and 8 bases at J, leaving 8 bases unmatched. CDR3 nucleotide sequence: TGTGCCAGCAGCTTGAATAGCGGGGGGACAAATGGGGAGCTGTTTTTT. Its translation: CASSLNSGGTNGELFF.

The rearrangement uses TRBV4-1 and TRBJ2-1; D is undetermined. The CDR3 is 15 residues long. CDR1 is MGHRA and CDR2 is YSYEKL in the germline V gene. V lost 1 base and J 12 bases, leaving 19 bases between the germline ends. The CDR3 reads CASSQGRAGDGRQFF. The CDR3 DNA reads as TGCGCCAGCAGCCAAGGGCGAGCCGGAGATGGCAGGCAGTTCTTC.

The rearrangement joins TRBV6-6 to TRBJ1-4; D is possibly TRBD1 (5 bases). This CDR3 is built from 14 residues. The germline CDR1 and CDR2 sequences are MNHNY and SVGAGI (reference sequence). With 2 bases removed from V and 5 bases from J, the gap between germline ends came to 9 bases. CDR3 coding DNA: TGTGCCAGCAGTTACGAGGAGGGGAATGAAAAACTGTTTTTT. This gives the protein CASSYEEGNEKLFF.

The J gene is TRBJ2-1, the V gene TRBV7-2; the match to TRBD2 covers 12 bases. Germline CDR1 and CDR2: SGHTA and FQGNSA. Trimming at V came to 6 bases and at J to 6 bases, leaving 6 bases not matched to a gene. The CDR3 has 15 residues. CDR3 DNA sequence: TGTGCCAGCAGACAGACTAGCGGGGGTGGCAATGAGCAGTTCTTC. Protein product: CASRQTSGGGNEQFF.

V is TRBV2 and J is TRBJ2-1; D gene uncertain. Germline CDR1 reads SNHLY; CDR2 reads FYNNEI. CDR3 length equals 15 residues. Trimming pared 8 bases from V and 0 bases from J, leaving 14 bases between. CDR3: CASVAERNSYNEQFF. The CDR3 region has the DNA TGTGCCAGCGTTGCGGAAAGAAACTCCTACAATGAGCAGTTCTTC.

The sample holds one count of this clone. The chain is built from TRBV2 and TRBJ1-2; 11 positions match TRBD1. There are 14 residues in the CDR3. The germline CDR1 and CDR2 sequences are SNHLY and FYNNEI. V trimming: 8 bases; J trimming: 7 bases; junction bases outside the gene matches: 9. The CDR3: CASHKDRGLVGYTF. CDR3 sequence (DNA): TGTGCCAGCCACAAGGACAGGGGGCTGGTTGGCTACACCTTC.

The V call is TRBV5-5, the J call TRBJ2-2; D possibly corresponds to TRBD2 (6 bases). The CDR3 has 15 residues. The V gene's germline CDR1 is SGHKS and CDR2 YYEKEE (reference sequence). V lost 0 bases, J lost 5 bases, and 11 bases lay in between. The CDR3 nucleotides are TGTGCCAGCAGCTTGGTTGCGGGGAATACCGGGGAGCTGTTTTTT. This encodes CASSLVAGNTGELFF.